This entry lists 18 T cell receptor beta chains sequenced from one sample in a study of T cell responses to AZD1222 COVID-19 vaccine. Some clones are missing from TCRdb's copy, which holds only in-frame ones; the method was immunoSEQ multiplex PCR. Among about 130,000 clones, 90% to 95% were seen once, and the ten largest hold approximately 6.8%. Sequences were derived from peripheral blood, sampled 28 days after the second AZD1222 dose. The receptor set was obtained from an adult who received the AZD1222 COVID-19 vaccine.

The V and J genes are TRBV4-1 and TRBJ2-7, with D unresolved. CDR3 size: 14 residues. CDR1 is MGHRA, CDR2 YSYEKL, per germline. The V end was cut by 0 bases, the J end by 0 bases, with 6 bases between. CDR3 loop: CASSQDWSSYEQYF. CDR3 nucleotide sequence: TGCGCCAGCAGCCAAGATTGGAGCTCCTACGAGCAGTACTTC.

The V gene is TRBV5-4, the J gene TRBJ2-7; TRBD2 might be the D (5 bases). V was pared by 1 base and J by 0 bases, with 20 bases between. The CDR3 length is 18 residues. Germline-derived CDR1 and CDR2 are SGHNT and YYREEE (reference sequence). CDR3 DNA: TGTGCCAGCAGCTTGTGGGGAGCGCCTAAGACGAGCTCCTACGAGCAGTACTTC. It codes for CASSLWGAPKTSSYEQYF.

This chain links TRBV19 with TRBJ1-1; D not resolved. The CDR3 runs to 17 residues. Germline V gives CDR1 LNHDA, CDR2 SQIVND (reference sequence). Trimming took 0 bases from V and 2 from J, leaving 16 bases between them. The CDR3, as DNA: TGTGCCAGTAGTATAGATCGGAGGGTCGGTCGAAACACTGAAGCTTTCTTT. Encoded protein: CASSIDRRVGRNTEAFF. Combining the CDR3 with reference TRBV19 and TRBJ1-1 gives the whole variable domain DGGITQSPKYLFRKEGQNVTLSCEQNLNHDAMYWYRQDPGQGLRLIYYSQIVNDFQKGDIAEGYSVSREKKESFPLTVTSAQKNPTAFYLCASSIDRRVGRNTEAFFGQGTRLTVV.

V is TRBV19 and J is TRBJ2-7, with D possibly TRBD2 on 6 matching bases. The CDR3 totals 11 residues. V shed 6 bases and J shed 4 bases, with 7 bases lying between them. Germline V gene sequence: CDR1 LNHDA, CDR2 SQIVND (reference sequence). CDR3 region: CASRSGYEQYF. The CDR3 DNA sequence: TGTGCCAGTAGGAGCGGGTACGAGCAGTACTTC.

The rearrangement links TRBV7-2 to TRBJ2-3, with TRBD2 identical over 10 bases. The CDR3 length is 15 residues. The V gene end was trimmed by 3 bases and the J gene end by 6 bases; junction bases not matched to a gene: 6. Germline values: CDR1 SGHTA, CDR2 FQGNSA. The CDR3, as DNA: TGTGCCAGCAGCTTGTCTAGCGGGGGATATGATACGCAGTATTTT. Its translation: CASSLSSGGYDTQYF.

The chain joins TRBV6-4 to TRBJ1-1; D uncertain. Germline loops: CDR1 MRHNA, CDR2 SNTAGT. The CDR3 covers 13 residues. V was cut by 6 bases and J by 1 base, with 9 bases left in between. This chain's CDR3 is CASRSDRNTEAFF. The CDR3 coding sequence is TGTGCCAGCAGGTCGGATAGGAACACTGAAGCTTTCTTT.

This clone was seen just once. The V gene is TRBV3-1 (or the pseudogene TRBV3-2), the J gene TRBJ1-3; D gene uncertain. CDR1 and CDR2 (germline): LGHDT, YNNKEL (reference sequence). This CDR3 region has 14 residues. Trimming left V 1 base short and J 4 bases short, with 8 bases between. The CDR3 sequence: CASSQGRGGNTIYF. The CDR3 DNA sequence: TGTGCCAGCAGCCAAGGGAGAGGGGGAAACACCATATATTTT.

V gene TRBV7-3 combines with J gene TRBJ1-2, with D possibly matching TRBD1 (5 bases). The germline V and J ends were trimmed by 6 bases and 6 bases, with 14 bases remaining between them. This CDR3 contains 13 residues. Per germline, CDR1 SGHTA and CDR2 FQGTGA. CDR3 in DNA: TGTGCCAGCAGTAATCAGGGATTCCATGGCTACACCTTC. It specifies CASSNQGFHGYTF.

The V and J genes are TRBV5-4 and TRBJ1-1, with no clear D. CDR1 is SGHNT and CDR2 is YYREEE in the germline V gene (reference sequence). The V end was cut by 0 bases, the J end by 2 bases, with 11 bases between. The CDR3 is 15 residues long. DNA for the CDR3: TGTGCCAGCAGCTTGGGTGTGGGAGGTAACACTGAAGCTTTCTTT. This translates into CASSLGVGGNTEAFF. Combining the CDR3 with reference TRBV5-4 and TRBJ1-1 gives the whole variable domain ETGVTQSPTHLIKTRGQQVTLRCSSQSGHNTVSWYQQALGQGPQFIFQYYREEENGRGNFPPRFSGLQFPNYSSELNVNALELDDSALYLCASSLGVGGNTEAFFGQGTRLTVV.

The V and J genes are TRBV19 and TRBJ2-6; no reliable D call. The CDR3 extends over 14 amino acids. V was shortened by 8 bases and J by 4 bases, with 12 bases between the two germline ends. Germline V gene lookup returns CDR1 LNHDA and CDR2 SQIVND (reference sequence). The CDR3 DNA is TGTGCCAGTGGTGGGGAAGCCGGGGCCAACGTCCTGACTTTC. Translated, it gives CASGGEAGANVLTF.

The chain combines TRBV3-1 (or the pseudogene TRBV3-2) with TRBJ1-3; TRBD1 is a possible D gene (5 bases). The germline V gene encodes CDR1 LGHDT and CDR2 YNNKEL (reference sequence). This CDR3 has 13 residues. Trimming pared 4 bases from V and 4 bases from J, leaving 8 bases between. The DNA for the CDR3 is TGTGCCAGCAGCCTGTGGGGCGGAAACACCATATATTTT. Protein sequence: CASSLWGGNTIYF.

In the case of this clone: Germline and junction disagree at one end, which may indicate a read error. This CDR3 reads CASSHSYEQYF. The CDR3 region has the DNA TGTGCCAGCAGTCACTCCTACGAGCAGTACTTC. The rearrangement joins TRBV6-2 or TRBV6-3 to TRBJ2-7; no definite D call. The CDR3 loop spans 11 amino acids. Germline loops: CDR1 MNHEY, CDR2 SVGEGT.

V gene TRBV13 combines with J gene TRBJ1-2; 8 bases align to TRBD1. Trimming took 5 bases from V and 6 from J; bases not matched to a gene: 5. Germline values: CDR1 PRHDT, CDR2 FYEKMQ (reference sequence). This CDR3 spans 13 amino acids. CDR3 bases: TGTGCCAGCAGCCTGACAGGGGTTGATGGCTACACCTTC. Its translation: CASSLTGVDGYTF.

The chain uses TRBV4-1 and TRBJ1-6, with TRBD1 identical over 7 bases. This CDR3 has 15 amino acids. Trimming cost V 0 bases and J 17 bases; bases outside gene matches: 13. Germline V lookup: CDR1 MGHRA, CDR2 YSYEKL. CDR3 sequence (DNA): TGCGCCAGCAGCCAAGACGTACAGGGGCCACAGCCCTTCCACTTT. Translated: CASSQDVQGPQPFHF.

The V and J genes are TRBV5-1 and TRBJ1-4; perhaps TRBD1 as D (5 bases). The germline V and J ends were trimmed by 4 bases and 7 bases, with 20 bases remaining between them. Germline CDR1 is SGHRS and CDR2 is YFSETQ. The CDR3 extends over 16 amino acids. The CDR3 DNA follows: TGCGCCAGCAGCGCGGGACTAAAGGGCGGAGGTGAAAAACTGTTTTTT. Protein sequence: CASSAGLKGGGEKLFF.

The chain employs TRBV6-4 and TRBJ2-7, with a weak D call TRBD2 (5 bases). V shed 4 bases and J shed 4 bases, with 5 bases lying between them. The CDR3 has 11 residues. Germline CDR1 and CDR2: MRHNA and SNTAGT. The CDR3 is CASSGGYEQYF. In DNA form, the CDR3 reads TGTGCCAGCAGTGGAGGGTACGAGCAGTACTTC.

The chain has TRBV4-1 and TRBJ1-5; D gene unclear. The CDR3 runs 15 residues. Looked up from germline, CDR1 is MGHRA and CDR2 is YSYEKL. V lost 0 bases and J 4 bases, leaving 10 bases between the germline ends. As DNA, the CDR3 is TGCGCCAGCAGCCAAGATAGTAGTCCGAATCAGCCCCAGCATTTT. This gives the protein CASSQDSSPNQPQHF.

CDR3 DNA: TGTGCCACCAGAGCAAATCAGGGGTCCTACAATGAGCAGTTCTTC. This sequence encodes CATRANQGSYNEQFF. This chain uses TRBV24-1 with TRBJ2-1; tentatively, D is TRBD1 (6 bases). Germline V gene data show CDR1 as KGHDR and CDR2 as SFDVKD. The CDR3 length is 15 residues. Trimming took off 7 bases at V and 1 base at J, with 13 bases between the two ends.